This T cell receptor beta chain is from a study of cytotoxic CD8 clonotypes in ibrutinib-treated CLL. Study-level results: At baseline, clonality was higher than in age-matched healthy donors and correlated with CD8+ counts.

This CDR3 region has 14 residues. The ends lost 1 base at V and 7 bases at J; junction bases unmatched: 3. Germline CDR1 reads SGHRS; CDR2 reads YFSETQ. Using immunoSEQ multiplex PCR, the repertoire was profiled, and TCRdb retains in-frame clones only, with some absent. This table holds about 140,000 clones, around 81% found once. Of note for this clone: Antigen: not known.

The rearrangement links TRBV5-1 to TRBJ2-2, with 8 bases aligning to TRBD2. Sample: PBMCs, taken after 36 months of ibrutinib treatment. The receptor was derived from a human donor with chronic lymphocytic leukemia. The CDR3 sequence is CASSLSGRIGELFF. The CDR3 DNA reads as TGCGCCAGCAGCTTGAGCGGGAGAATCGGGGAGCTGTTTTTT.